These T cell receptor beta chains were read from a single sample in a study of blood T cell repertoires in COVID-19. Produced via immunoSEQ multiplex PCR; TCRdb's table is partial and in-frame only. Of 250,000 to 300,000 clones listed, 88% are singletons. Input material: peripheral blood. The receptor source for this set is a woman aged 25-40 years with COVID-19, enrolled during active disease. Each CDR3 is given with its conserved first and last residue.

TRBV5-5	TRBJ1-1	CASSLAVARLMNTEAFF
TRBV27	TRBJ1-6	CASSLTAYNSPLHF
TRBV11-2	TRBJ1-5	CASSLGQGKPQHF
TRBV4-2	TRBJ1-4	CASSQGAGTENEKLFF
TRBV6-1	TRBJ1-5	CASSDGAEINQPQHF
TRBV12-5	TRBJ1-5	CASGFPTRGGVNQPQHF
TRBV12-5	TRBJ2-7	CASGLVLSRRYEQYF
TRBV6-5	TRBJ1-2	CASKTPGGNGYTF
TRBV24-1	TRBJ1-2	CATSAGRPLGYTF
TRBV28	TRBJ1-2	CASSRSGTGIGYTF
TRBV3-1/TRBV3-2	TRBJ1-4	CASSQEGPGGEKLFF
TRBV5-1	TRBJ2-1	CASKSAGSSYNEQFF
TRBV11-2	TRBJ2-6	CASSLGADPTF
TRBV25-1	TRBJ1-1	CASSAQGFTEAFF
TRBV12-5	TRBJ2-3	CASGISPDGVSSTDTQYF
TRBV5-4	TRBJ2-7	CASSLGQGVSYEQYF
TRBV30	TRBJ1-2	CAWSSTGTRGYTF
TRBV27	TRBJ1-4	CASSLTAAEKLFF
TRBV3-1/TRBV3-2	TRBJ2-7	CASSSSGTPYEQYF
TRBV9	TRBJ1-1	CASSPDRGRAFF
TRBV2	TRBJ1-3	CASEGNTIYF
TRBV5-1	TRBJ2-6	CASSTGTTGANVLTF
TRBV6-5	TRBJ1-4	CASSFGRGEKLFF
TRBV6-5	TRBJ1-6	CASSRTGGNNSPLHF
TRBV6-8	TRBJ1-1	CASSWGRTEAFF
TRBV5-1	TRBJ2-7	CASSLSRGQLGEQYF
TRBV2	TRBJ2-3	CASETGSADTQYF
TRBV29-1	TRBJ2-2	CSVESGRGAGELFF
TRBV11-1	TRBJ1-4	CASSSHSGQRNEKLFF
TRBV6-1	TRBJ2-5	CASSETSSFGGETQYF
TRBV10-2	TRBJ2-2	CASSDIGLLLAGELFF
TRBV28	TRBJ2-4	CASSFYVGLDRNIQYF
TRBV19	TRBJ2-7	CASSSLLAGRSSYEQYF
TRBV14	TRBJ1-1	CASSARDRGALNTEAFF
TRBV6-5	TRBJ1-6	CASWRARNSPLHF
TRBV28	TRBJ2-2	CASSPPVGAGGTGELFF
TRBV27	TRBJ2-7	CASISPGEQYF
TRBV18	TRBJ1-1	CASSPGQDTEAFF
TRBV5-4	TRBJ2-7	CASSLTGAYEQYF
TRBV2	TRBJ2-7	CASSETSGSSYEQYF
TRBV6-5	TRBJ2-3	CASSYGTGGANTQYF
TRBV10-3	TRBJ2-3	CAIGSPSTDTQYF
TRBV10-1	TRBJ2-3	CASSESASGSDTQYF
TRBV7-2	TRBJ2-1	CASSLGDSFSYNEQFF
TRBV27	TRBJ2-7	CASSPRSGGRTYEQYF
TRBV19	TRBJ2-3	CASGGDSFTDTQYF
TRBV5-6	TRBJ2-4	CASSFAGQEAYF
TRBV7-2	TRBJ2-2	CASSLGASGSPGELFF
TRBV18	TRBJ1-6	CASSPGQGSDNSPLHF
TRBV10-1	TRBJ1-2	CASSEFSEHGYTF
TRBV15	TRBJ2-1	CATRPRSGGPNEQFF